The 30 T cell receptor beta chains presented below share a single source sample, sequenced in a study of cytomegalovirus exposure and HLA in healthy donors. PCR was performed using 60 Vbeta and 13 Jbeta primers. This table comes from immunoSEQ multiplex PCR, and its TCRdb copy is limited to in-frame clones, with some not included. The repertoire holds 200,000 to 250,000 clones, approximately 82% seen once, with 0.6% to 0.65% in the top ten. The sample consisted of PBMCs. The receptors were gathered from a man younger than 30 in good health and CMV-seronegative.

CDR3: CASSLGDRGDPYEQYF. The CDR3 DNA is TGTGCCAGCAGCTTAGGGGACAGGGGCGATCCCTACGAGCAGTACTTC. The V call is TRBV7-8, the J call TRBJ2-5; 10 bases map to TRBD1. The end of the DNA aligns better with TRBJ2-7, so the J call may be wrong. The CDR3 totals 16 residues. Germline CDR1 SGHVS, CDR2 FQNEAQ.

In this sample, this clone turned up once. The rearrangement links TRBV7-3 to TRBJ2-3; possible D gene TRBD1, 5 bases. Trimming took 4 bases from V and 1 from J, leaving 9 bases between them. Germline V gives CDR1 SGHTA, CDR2 FQGTGA. There are 14 residues in the CDR3. CDR3 nucleotides: TGTGCCAGCAGCTCCGAAGGGGGCACAGATACGCAGTATTTT. Translation gives CASSSEGGTDTQYF. The full variable domain, completed using reference TRBV7-3 and TRBJ2-3, is GAGVSQTPSNKVTEKGKYVELRCDPISGHTALYWYRQSLGQGPEFLIYFQGTGAADDSGLPNDRFFAVRPEGSVSTLKIQRTERGDSAVYLCASSSEGGTDTQYFGPGTRLTVL.

The rearrangement uses TRBV19 and TRBJ2-1, with a possible D match to TRBD2 (6 bases). The V gene's germline CDR1 is LNHDA and CDR2 SQIVND (reference sequence). There are 13 residues in the CDR3. The V gene lost 6 bases and the J gene lost 4 bases, with 10 bases spanning the gap. This CDR3 is CASSLGLYNEQFF. CDR3 sequence (DNA): TGTGCCAGTAGCCTTGGACTATACAATGAGCAGTTCTTC.

The chain employs TRBV28 and TRBJ2-7, with 12 nucleotides matching TRBD2. The V and J ends lost 6 bases and 1 base, in that order; junction bases with no gene match: 16. The germline gives CDR1 MDHEN, CDR2 SYDVKM. The CDR3 is made up of 19 amino acids. In nucleotides, the CDR3 is TGTGCCAGCAGCCATCAGGCGGGGACTAGCGGGTTCACTTCCTACGAGCAGTACTTC. The encoded protein is CASSHQAGTSGFTSYEQYF.

This clone was observed a few times. V gene TRBV20-1 combines with J gene TRBJ2-7; TRBD1 is a possible D gene (6 bases). The V gene lost 4 bases and the J gene lost 2 bases, with 6 bases spanning the gap. This CDR3 is 11 amino acids long. In germline, CDR1 is DFQATT, CDR2 SNEGSKA (reference sequence). The CDR3 nucleotides read TGCAGTGCTAACAGGGCCTACGAGCAGTACTTC. Residues: CSANRAYEQYF.

J is TRBJ1-2 and V is TRBV6-6; D unclear. The CDR3 extends over 13 amino acids. Trimming removed 3 bases from V and 2 bases from J, with 7 bases in between. Looked up from germline, CDR1 is MNHNY and CDR2 is SVGAGI (reference sequence). The CDR3 region is CASSYEENYGYTF. The CDR3 DNA reads TGTGCCAGCAGTTATGAGGAGAACTATGGCTACACCTTC.

The V gene is TRBV2, the J gene TRBJ1-4; the D gene is possibly TRBD1 (5 bases). Trimming cost V 6 bases and J 5 bases, with 13 bases left between them. There are 14 residues in the CDR3. CDR1 and CDR2 from the germline V gene are SNHLY and FYNNEI. DNA of the CDR3: TGTGCCAGCAGGATCGGGGGAACCAATGAAAAACTGTTTTTT. Protein sequence: CASRIGGTNEKLFF.

This clone appeared a few times. J is TRBJ2-5 and V is TRBV13, with a weak D call TRBD2 (7 bases). This CDR3 region has 14 residues. Germline V gene data show CDR1 as PRHDT and CDR2 as FYEKMQ (reference sequence). The V gene lost 6 bases and the J gene lost 4 bases, with 15 bases spanning the gap. CDR3 nucleotide sequence: TGTGCCAGCAGTAAAACAGGGAGGGGAGAGACCCAGTACTTC. Amino acids: CASSKTGRGETQYF.

This clone was observed a single time. The genes are TRBV7-9 and TRBJ2-2, with TRBD2 identical over 8 bases. This CDR3 region has 17 residues. Germline-derived CDR1 and CDR2 are SEHNR and FQNEAQ (reference sequence). V was clipped by 2 bases and J by 0 bases; unmatched bases: 5. In DNA form, the CDR3 reads TGTGCCAGCAGCTTACCGGGTAGCGGGGCGAACACCGGGGAGCTGTTTTTT. Translating gives CASSLPGSGANTGELFF.

The V gene is TRBV5-6, the J gene TRBJ2-7; no clear D gene. Germline V CDR1 and CDR2: SGHDT, YYEEEE. Trimming stripped 0 bases from V and 0 bases from J, with 7 bases between. CDR3 size: 14 residues. The DNA of the CDR3 is TGTGCCAGCAGCTTGGGCACTATCTCCTACGAGCAGTACTTC. Protein product: CASSLGTISYEQYF. Full variable domain (remainder filled in from reference TRBV5-6 and TRBJ2-7): DAGVTQSPTHLIKTRGQQVTLRCSPKSGHDTVSWYQQALGQGPQFIFQYYEEEERQRGNFPDRFSGHQFPNYSSELNVNALLLGDSALYLCASSLGTISYEQYFGPGTRLTVT.

V is TRBV7-9 and J is TRBJ2-1; D gene uncertain. Trimming left V 5 bases short and J 5 bases short, with 10 bases between. Germline values: CDR1 SEHNR, CDR2 FQNEAQ (reference sequence). This CDR3 contains 13 residues. The CDR3 DNA follows: TGTGCCAGCAGCCCCCGAGGAGACAATGAGCAGTTCTTC. It encodes CASSPRGDNEQFF.

This sequence joins TRBV6-6 and TRBJ2-5, with no clear D. The closer fit of TRBJ2-7 to the DNA end suggests the J call may be wrong. The CDR3 extends over 13 amino acids. Germline V lookup: CDR1 MNHNY, CDR2 SVGAGI (reference sequence). The CDR3 spells CASSYSTTYEQYF. In nucleotides, the CDR3 is TGTGCCAGCAGTTACTCTACCACCTACGAGCAGTACTTC.

This clone was seen a single time. This chain uses TRBV14 with TRBJ2-1; 8 bases agree with TRBD2. The CDR3 is 16 residues long. With V trimmed by 3 bases and J by 7 bases, 11 bases remained unmatched. Germline V gives CDR1 SGHDN, CDR2 FVKESK. The CDR3 loop is CASSHKAGAVANEQFF. The CDR3 coding sequence is TGTGCCAGCAGCCATAAAGCGGGAGCGGTGGCGAATGAGCAGTTCTTC.

The count of this clone is one. This sequence joins TRBV4-1 and TRBJ1-5, with 7 bases matching TRBD1. Germline V lookup: CDR1 MGHRA, CDR2 YSYEKL. The CDR3 is made up of 17 amino acids. The V gene end was trimmed by 0 bases and the J gene end by 2 bases; junction bases not matched to a gene: 7. The CDR3 reads CASSQDQGGGGNQPQHF. CDR3 coding DNA: TGCGCCAGCAGCCAAGATCAAGGGGGCGGGGGCAATCAGCCCCAGCATTTT.

This clone occurred a few times. The chain links TRBV11-3 to TRBJ1-5; D not resolved. V was pared by 5 bases and J by 10 bases, with 12 bases between. Germline values: CDR1 SGHNT, CDR2 YENEEA. The CDR3 loop spans 12 amino acids. Written as DNA, the CDR3 is TGTGCCAGCAGCGACGGGGTCCGACCCCAGCATTTT. This codes for CASSDGVRPQHF.

The genes are TRBV2 and TRBJ2-7, with 8 bases lining up with TRBD1. Losses at the gene ends were 2 bases for V and 7 bases for J; bases not matched to a gene: 16. The length of the CDR3 is 17 residues. The germline V gene has CDR1 SNHLY and CDR2 FYNNEI. The CDR3 protein is CASSELPYGQGAGEQYF. The CDR3 DNA follows: TGTGCCAGCAGTGAATTACCTTATGGTCAGGGGGCTGGTGAGCAGTACTTC.

The chain joins TRBV28 to TRBJ1-2; the D gene is possibly TRBD1 (6 bases). Germline V CDR1 and CDR2: MDHEN, SYDVKM. This CDR3 is 14 amino acids long. With 11 bases removed from V and 4 bases from J, the gap between germline ends came to 20 bases. The CDR3, as DNA: TGTGCCTTTTGGGGAAGGGGGGGAATCTATGGCTACACCTTC. Translating gives CAFWGRGGIYGYTF.

The chain combines TRBV27 with TRBJ1-2, with 7 bases matching TRBD1. In germline, CDR1 is MNHEY, CDR2 SMNVEV (reference sequence). This CDR3 has 12 amino acids. After removal of 3 bases from V and 8 bases from J, the junction contained 3 bases not matched to a gene. The CDR3 coding sequence is TGTGCCAGCAGTTTGACAGGGCGGGGCTACACCTTC. As protein: CASSLTGRGYTF.

Comments on this clone: Other DNA variants within this sample encode the same CDR3. This chain connects TRBV4-2 to TRBJ2-7, with TRBD2 matching over 8 bases. The CDR3 is made up of 15 amino acids. The trim removed 1 base at V and 5 bases at J, leaving 7 bases unmatched. From germline, CDR1 is LGHNA and CDR2 YNFKEQ. CDR3 nucleotides: TGTGCCAGCAGCCAAGTGGTAGCGGGAAAACACGAGCAGTACTTC. This sequence encodes CASSQVVAGKHEQYF.

This sequence joins TRBV4-1 and TRBJ2-4; D is possibly TRBD2 (5 bases). Trimming removed 0 bases from V and 6 bases from J, with 12 bases in between. Germline loops: CDR1 MGHRA, CDR2 YSYEKL. This CDR3 has 15 residues. The CDR3 reads CASSQDRGYGNIQYF. The CDR3 coding sequence is TGCGCCAGCAGCCAAGACAGAGGGTATGGAAACATTCAGTACTTC.

The chain is built from TRBV5-1 and TRBJ2-3; D unresolved. The V end lost 1 base, the J end lost 3 bases, and 15 bases lay between the germline ends. The CDR3 sequence is 16 residues long. Germline V lookup: CDR1 SGHRS, CDR2 YFSETQ. The chain's CDR3 is CASSLHPRSVTDTQYF. As DNA, the CDR3 is TGCGCCAGCAGCTTGCATCCCAGAAGTGTGACAGATACGCAGTATTTT.

The V gene is TRBV5-1, the J gene TRBJ1-4, with TRBD1 matching over 9 bases. V lost 4 bases to trimming and J lost 6 bases; unmatched junction nucleotides: 7. Germline values: CDR1 SGHRS, CDR2 YFSETQ. The CDR3 consists of 15 residues. CDR3 DNA sequence: TGCGCCAGCAGCACCCCGGACAGGGGAGATGAAAAACTGTTTTTT. Its translation is CASSTPDRGDEKLFF.

This clone has a single count. J is TRBJ1-4 and V is TRBV18, with TRBD1 matching 9 bases. Germline trimming cut 3 bases from V and 8 bases from J; bases unmatched to any gene: 4. Germline-derived CDR1 and CDR2 are KGHSH and LQKENI. The CDR3 length is 14 residues. The CDR3 loop reads CASSPGTGREKLFF. The CDR3 DNA reads TGTGCCAGCTCACCGGGGACAGGGAGAGAAAAACTGTTTTTT.

The chain is built from TRBV6-5 and TRBJ1-4; D not certain. Between the trimmed V and J ends, which lost 0 bases and 4 bases, there was a span of 6 bases. CDR3 length: 14 amino acids. CDR1 MNHEY and CDR2 SVGAGI come from the germline V gene. CDR3 nucleotide sequence: TGTGCCAGCAGTTACTCCAGACATAATGAAAAACTGTTTTTT. The encoded protein is CASSYSRHNEKLFF.

This sequence joins TRBV6-6 and TRBJ1-1; no clear D. This CDR3 spans 15 amino acids. Germline V gives CDR1 MNHNY, CDR2 SVGAGI (reference sequence). Trimming stripped 5 bases from V and 5 bases from J, with 18 bases between. DNA of the CDR3: TGTGCCAGCAGTCATACGGGGAGGGAAGGAACTGAAGCTTTCTTT. Amino acid sequence: CASSHTGREGTEAFF.

This chain uses TRBV25-1 with TRBJ1-1; weak D call: TRBD1 (5 bases). The CDR3 is made up of 15 amino acids. Trimming pared 4 bases from V and 1 base from J, leaving 13 bases between. The germline CDR1 and CDR2 sequences are MGHDK and SYGVNS. The CDR3 bases are TGTGCCAGCAGTGTGGGGGGGGGTCCGAACACTGAAGCTTTCTTT. Protein: CASSVGGGPNTEAFF.

The CDR3 sequence is CASSFAVMNTEAFF. As DNA, the CDR3 is TGCGCCAGCAGTTTCGCAGTCATGAACACTGAAGCTTTCTTT. The V gene is TRBV5-1, the J gene TRBJ1-1, with no clear D. Trimming took 5 bases from V and 0 from J, leaving 11 bases between them. There are 14 residues in the CDR3. CDR1 SGHRS and CDR2 YFSETQ come from the germline V gene.

This chain joins TRBV13 and TRBJ2-2; 11 bases agree with TRBD2. After removal of 3 bases from V and 6 bases from J, the junction contained 3 bases not matched to a gene. The CDR3 is 15 amino acids. Germline V lookup: CDR1 PRHDT, CDR2 FYEKMQ (reference sequence). CDR3 region: CASSFRTSGPGELFF. The CDR3 DNA reads as TGTGCCAGCAGCTTCCGGACTAGCGGGCCCGGGGAGCTGTTTTTT.

The gene calls are TRBV27 and TRBJ2-1; 11 nucleotides agree with TRBD2. Trimming took 5 bases from V and 6 from J; bases not matched to a gene: 6. The length of the CDR3 is 15 residues. CDR1 is MNHEY, CDR2 SMNVEV, per germline (reference sequence). CDR3 sequence reads: CASSLTSGSLNEQFF. CDR3 nucleotides: TGTGCCAGCAGTCTCACTAGCGGGAGTCTCAATGAGCAGTTCTTC.

The chain employs TRBV19 and TRBJ1-5; 7 positions agree with TRBD1. The CDR3 covers 13 residues. Germline V lookup: CDR1 LNHDA, CDR2 SQIVND (reference sequence). Losses at the gene ends were 7 bases for V and 7 bases for J; bases not matched to a gene: 7. In DNA, the CDR3 is TGTGCCAGTACTGACAGGGCTGGCCAGCCCCAGCATTTT. Amino acid sequence: CASTDRAGQPQHF.